The subject of this entry is one TCR beta chain. What it binds is not known. The V gene's germline CDR1 is MNHEY and CDR2 SMNVEV (reference sequence). The CDR3 contains 17 residues. All patients relapsed after autologous stem cell transplantation, and brentuximab vedotin exposure varied. Measured with immunoSEQ multiplex PCR; TCRdb has only the in-frame clones, and not every one. The sample lists about 26,000 clones, under 90% occurring once. The data were taken from a study of PD-1 blockade in classical Hodgkin lymphoma. Findings of the study overall: Newly diagnosed patients had diversity similar to the baseline diversity of complete responders. Undefined causes, possibly disease activity or prior therapy, underlie the repertoire differences. Healthy donors reportedly exceeded newly diagnosed patients in baseline TCR diversity. At C4D1, TCR diversity had climbed significantly for CD4+ cells, though not for CD8+ cells.

V is TRBV27 and J is TRBJ2-5; 7 positions agree with TRBD2. The J call is doubtful: the DNA matches TRBJ2-7 better. This material consisted of peripheral blood mononuclear cells (PBMCs), taken at baseline. This receptor was obtained from a human donor with classical Hodgkin lymphoma. This CDR3 is CASSPLQVSGVAGEQYF. DNA of the CDR3: TGTGCCAGCAGCCCCCTCCAGGTAAGCGGGGTAGCTGGCGAGCAGTACTTC.